Below, 23 T cell receptor beta chains from the same sample are listed, as sequenced in a study of T cell clonality in common variable immunodeficiency. Assay used: immunoSEQ multiplex PCR; TCRdb lists only in-frame clones, some missing. The counts give 45,000 to 55,000 clones, none of them seen only once; roughly 5.9% is held by the top ten. The sequencing input was peripheral blood mononuclear cells. Receptors originate from a person aged 18-70 years in good health.

This clone has a handful of counts. Read sequence stops 3 residues before the CDR3 end, and the germline J gene provides the missing end. The chain uses TRBV7-3 and TRBJ1-2; weak D call: TRBD1 (6 bases). Germline V gives CDR1 SGHTA, CDR2 FQGTGA. This CDR3 is built from 15 residues. CDR3 DNA, as far as it was read: TGTGCCAGCAGCTTAGCGGGGGGCTCCTACAATGAC. This gives the protein CASSLAGGSYND. The entire CDR3 sequence reads CASSLAGGSYNDYTF.

This clone was found many times. The CDR3 goes on 3 residues after the read ends, and that part is filled in from the germline J gene. This chain links TRBV11-2 with TRBJ1-3, with 7 bases fitting TRBD1. Trimming removed 5 bases from V and 8 bases from J; junction bases left unmatched: 6. The germline CDR1 and CDR2 sequences are SGHAT and FQNNGV. This CDR3 is 13 amino acids long. Here the CDR3 reads CASSPDRAHTIYF. The CDR3 DNA, read in part, is TGTGCCAGCAGCCCAGACAGGGCGCACACC.

This clone has a count of ten or more. The read ends 3 residues before the CDR3 terminus; that terminus is restored from the germline J gene. V usage is TRBV7-2 and J usage is TRBJ2-7; TRBD2 is a possible D gene (6 bases). Germline V gene sequence: CDR1 SGHTA, CDR2 FQGNSA. V lost 5 bases and J lost 4, with 15 bases in between. The length of the CDR3 is 14 residues. CDR3 DNA (partial): TGTGCCAGCAGCCTCGGCAGCGGGTCGTACGAG. This encodes CASSLGSGSYE. The whole CDR3 protein reads CASSLGSGSYEQYF.

This clone has at least ten counts. Here the CDR3 reads CSAGGQPGHTDTQYF. CDR3 bases read: TGCAGTGCTGGAGGACAGCCCGGCCACACAGATACG. The chain recombines TRBV20-1 with TRBJ2-3; a weak D match, TRBD1 (6 bases). The read terminates 3 residues before the CDR3 end, so the remaining end is supplied by the germline J gene. Germline values: CDR1 DFQATT, CDR2 SNEGSKA (reference sequence). The V gene lost 5 bases and the J gene lost 2 bases, with 17 bases spanning the gap. The CDR3 covers 15 residues.

This clone was seen repeatedly, ten times or more. The read gets to within 3 residues of the CDR3 end, and the germline J gene fills in the rest. The rearrangement links TRBV19 to TRBJ2-1; 9 nucleotides line up with TRBD2. V shed 2 bases, J shed 5 bases, and the junction held 4 bases outside the gene matches. The germline gives CDR1 LNHDA, CDR2 SQIVND (reference sequence). The CDR3 is made up of 15 amino acids. The CDR3 DNA, read in part, is TGTGCCAGTAGTATAACTAGCGGGTCTGACAATGAG. Its translation: CASSITSGSDNE. The whole CDR3 region reads CASSITSGSDNEQFF.

Ten or more counts support this clone. The read halts 3 residues ahead of the CDR3 end, with the missing end drawn from the germline J gene. J is TRBJ2-3 and V is TRBV19; 12 bases are a match to TRBD2. The CDR3 consists of 17 residues. Trimming cost V 5 bases and J 0 bases; bases outside gene matches: 6. Germline CDR1 and CDR2: LNHDA and SQIVND (reference sequence). CDR3 DNA (partial): TGTGCCAGTAGTCCTCTTGGACTAGCGGGGAGCACAGATACG. Amino acids: CASSPLGLAGSTDT. The CDR3 in its entirety is CASSPLGLAGSTDTQYF.

This clone was recorded many times. The read ends 3 residues before the CDR3 terminus; that terminus is restored from the germline J gene. This chain connects TRBV6-1 to TRBJ2-7; 9 bases line up with TRBD2. V trimming: 3 bases; J trimming: 3 bases; junction bases outside the gene matches: 6. This CDR3 spans 15 amino acids. Germline lookup yields CDR1 MNHNS and CDR2 SASEGT. The CDR3 here is CASSDLAGKNYEQYF. The CDR3 DNA, read in part, is TGTGCCAGCAGTGACCTAGCGGGGAAAAACTACGAG.

This clone came up a few times. The read gets to within 3 residues of the CDR3 end, and the germline J gene fills in the rest. The chain uses TRBV25-1 and TRBJ2-3; D uncertain. The germline V gene encodes CDR1 MGHDK and CDR2 SYGVNS. Trimming took 5 bases from V and 2 from J, leaving 14 bases between them. The CDR3 is 15 residues long. Partial CDR3 DNA: TGTGCCAGCAGTCACCCCACAGAATACACAGATACG. It is translated as CASSHPTEYTDT. Given in full, the CDR3 is CASSHPTEYTDTQYF.

This clone appeared many times. Read coverage stops 3 residues before the CDR3 terminus; the germline J gene supplies the remainder. The chain employs TRBV15 and TRBJ1-1; D is perhaps TRBD1 (6 bases). From germline, CDR1 is LNHNV and CDR2 YYDKDF (reference sequence). CDR3 length: 13 amino acids. Trimming stripped 4 bases from V and 3 bases from J, with 9 bases between. The CDR3 sequence: CATSKNRDTEAFF. The sequenced CDR3 bases are TGTGCCACCAGCAAAAACAGGGACACTGAA.

In this sample, this clone turned up many times. The CDR3 region is CASSLYNQPQHF. CDR3 DNA, as far as it was read: TGTGCCAGCAGCTTATACAATCAGCCC. This chain uses TRBV7-9 with TRBJ1-5; D is undetermined. The read falls 3 residues short of the CDR3 end, and the missing part is taken from the germline J gene. Trimming left V 2 bases short and J 3 bases short, with 2 bases between. CDR1 is SEHNR, CDR2 FQNEAQ, per germline (reference sequence). This CDR3 is built from 12 residues.

This clone was recorded at least ten times. The CDR3 goes on 3 residues after the read ends, and that part is filled in from the germline J gene. This chain joins TRBV19 and TRBJ1-4, with D possibly being TRBD1 (6 bases). The CDR3 sequence is 15 residues long. Per germline, CDR1 LNHDA and CDR2 SQIVND (reference sequence). The V end was cut by 6 bases, the J end by 8 bases, with 19 bases between. This CDR3 is CASRPRPDRGEKLFF. CDR3 DNA, as far as it was read: TGTGCCAGTAGGCCTCGTCCGGATAGGGGGGAAAAA.

There are many counts of this clone. From the germline J gene comes the end of the CDR3, since the read stops 3 residues before it. The rearrangement joins TRBV20-1 to TRBJ2-7, with 10 nucleotides matching TRBD1. The junction had 9 bases not matched to a gene; V was cut back by 3 bases and J by 1 base. Germline values: CDR1 DFQATT, CDR2 SNEGSKA (reference sequence). The CDR3 loop spans 16 amino acids. Here the CDR3 reads CSARKPGQGNSYEQYF. The sequenced part of the CDR3 DNA is TGCAGTGCTAGGAAACCGGGACAGGGGAATTCCTACGAG.

The sample holds many counts of this clone. The read terminates 3 residues before the CDR3 end, so the remaining end is supplied by the germline J gene. The chain has TRBV6-2 or TRBV6-3 and TRBJ2-3; possibly TRBD1 for D (5 bases). Germline V gene lookup returns CDR1 MNHEY and CDR2 SVGEGT. V lost 6 bases and J lost 2, with 12 bases in between. The CDR3 is made up of 14 amino acids. The CDR3 loop reads CASSIDSTTDTQYF. The sequenced CDR3 bases are TGTGCCAGCAGCATCGACAGTACCACAGATACG.

In this sample, this clone turned up many times. The read gets to within 3 residues of the CDR3 end, and the germline J gene fills in the rest. The chain is built from TRBV20-1 and TRBJ1-2; D might be TRBD1 (5 bases). The CDR3 consists of 13 residues. Germline V lookup: CDR1 DFQATT, CDR2 SNEGSKA (reference sequence). The CDR3 sequence: CSAREVRVEGYTF. The DNA read from the CDR3 is TGCAGTGCTAGAGAGGTCAGGGTGGAAGGC.

This clone has at least ten counts. The read ends 3 residues early relative to the CDR3; the germline J gene fills the gap. The chain has TRBV7-3 and TRBJ2-1, with D perhaps matching TRBD2 (6 bases). The CDR3 sequence is 16 residues long. Trimming took 5 bases from V and 2 from J, leaving 16 bases between them. CDR1 and CDR2 (germline): SGHTA, FQGTGA. Partial CDR3 DNA: TGTGCCAGCAGCGCAGTGGGCGGGACTGCCTACAATGAG. Its translation is CASSAVGGTAYNE. The full CDR3 protein reads CASSAVGGTAYNEQFF.

Note on this clone: Read data end 3 residues before the CDR3 end; the end is taken from the germline J gene. V usage is TRBV19 and J usage is TRBJ2-1; 9 bases map to TRBD2. Trimming cost V 0 bases and J 9 bases; bases outside gene matches: 6. Germline loops: CDR1 LNHDA, CDR2 SQIVND (reference sequence). The CDR3 sequence is 15 residues long. The CDR3 loop is CASSIDLAGGPEQFF. CDR3 DNA, as far as it was read: TGTGCCAGTAGTATAGATCTTGCGGGAGGGCCTGAG.

There are many counts of this clone. The CDR3 extends 3 residues past the end of the read, so its final part is completed from the germline J gene. This chain joins TRBV5-1 and TRBJ1-2; tentative D call: TRBD1 (5 bases). Germline V gene data show CDR1 as SGHRS and CDR2 as YFSETQ. CDR3 size: 14 residues. The CDR3 sequence: CASSVTVAEGGYTF. The sequenced part of the CDR3 DNA is TGCGCCAGCAGCGTGACAGTGGCTGAAGGAGGC.

This clone was picked up a small number of times. The read falls 3 residues short of the CDR3 end, and the missing part is taken from the germline J gene. The rearrangement links TRBV20-1 to TRBJ1-5; D is possibly TRBD1 (6 bases). V dropped 5 bases and J dropped 2 bases, with 19 bases sitting between them. CDR3 length: 16 amino acids. The germline CDR1 and CDR2 sequences are DFQATT and SNEGSKA (reference sequence). Incomplete CDR3 DNA: TGCAGTGCTTACCCTTCGATGGGGGCGGGCAATCAGCCC. It specifies CSAYPSMGAGNQP. The whole CDR3 reads CSAYPSMGAGNQPQHF.

As to this clone: The DNA ends 3 residues before the CDR3 does, and the rest of the CDR3 is filled in from the germline J gene. V usage is TRBV10-2 and J usage is TRBJ2-1, with D perhaps TRBD1 (6 bases). The germline V gene encodes CDR1 WSHSY and CDR2 SAAADI. V was cut by 6 bases and J by 9 bases, with 12 bases left in between. This CDR3 is built from 12 residues. Incomplete CDR3 DNA: TGCGCCAGCAGGAGAGGGGGTCTTGAG. Protein product: CASRRGGLE. Given in full, the CDR3 is CASRRGGLEQFF.

The DNA read from the CDR3 is TGTGCCAGCAGTGGCCGAGAGGGGGCGGCGGGCAATCAGCCC. The encoded protein is CASSGREGAAGNQP. The CDR3 in full is CASSGREGAAGNQPQHF. This chain connects TRBV2 to TRBJ1-5; 7 nucleotides line up with TRBD1. The sequenced fragment ends 3 residues before the CDR3 boundary, so the rest is inferred from the germline J gene. Germline V gene lookup returns CDR1 SNHLY and CDR2 FYNNEI. The CDR3 extends over 17 amino acids. Trimming took 4 bases from V and 2 from J; bases not matched to a gene: 11.

The sample holds many counts of this clone. The CDR3 end falls 3 residues outside the read, so it is completed with the germline J gene. The chain couples TRBV18 to TRBJ2-6; D is ambiguous. Per germline, CDR1 KGHSH and CDR2 LQKENI. V dropped 3 bases and J dropped 0 bases, with 9 bases sitting between them. The CDR3 runs 16 residues. The CDR3 reads CASSPTASSGANVLTF. CDR3 DNA, as far as it was read: TGTGCCAGCTCACCGACTGCTAGCTCTGGGGCCAACGTC.

This clone was counted many times. The read finishes 3 residues shy of the CDR3 end, and the germline J gene is used to complete it. V and J are TRBV5-1 and TRBJ2-3, with 9 bases matching TRBD2. V was clipped by 0 bases and J by 4 bases; unmatched bases: 6. Germline CDR1 and CDR2: SGHRS and YFSETQ. The CDR3 contains 16 residues. CDR3 amino acids: CASSLADSGRSDTQYF. The sequenced part of the CDR3 DNA is TGCGCCAGCAGCTTGGCGGATAGCGGGAGATCAGATACG.

This clone was counted ten times or more. The read terminates 3 residues before the CDR3 end, so the remaining end is supplied by the germline J gene. The chain carries TRBV20-1 and TRBJ2-2, with a weak D call TRBD1 (6 bases). V was clipped by 2 bases and J by 1 base, with 11 bases between them. Germline assignment: CDR1 DFQATT and CDR2 SNEGSKA (reference sequence). The CDR3 sequence is 15 residues long. CDR3 bases read: TGCAGTGCTAGACCCCAGGGGATGAACACCGGGGAG. Amino acids: CSARPQGMNTGE. The full CDR3 protein reads CSARPQGMNTGELFF.